The next 9 T cell receptor beta chains were all read from a single sample in a study of T cell repertoires in cytomegalovirus infection. TCRdb processed the reads anew with MiXCR; each CDR3 protein has one entry. The sample has fewer than 300,000 distinct CDR3 sequences, 25% seen once. The specimen was PBMCs. The receptors were sampled from a human donor in good health (CMV status not recorded). Some clones in this sample may be carry-over from other donors' samples.

V usage is TRBV7-2 and J usage is TRBJ2-5, with 9 nucleotides matching TRBD1. Germline-derived CDR1 and CDR2 are SGHTA and FQGNSA. The trim removed 0 bases at V and 5 bases at J, leaving 7 bases unmatched. This CDR3 is 16 amino acids long. The CDR3 DNA is TGTGCCAGCAGCTTAGCGCCGGGACAGGGCTGGGAGACCCAGTACTTC. Protein product: CASSLAPGQGWETQYF.

This clonotype was picked up a small number of times. The chain carries TRBV7-2 and TRBJ1-5, with TRBD1 matching 7 bases. The CDR3 is made up of 15 amino acids. Per the germline V gene, CDR1 is SGHTA and CDR2 is FQGNSA. The V segment lost 3 bases and the J segment 4 bases; nucleotides outside the gene matches: 6. CDR3 in DNA: TGTGCCAGCAGCTTTGGAGGGGGCGATAATCAGCCCCAGCATTTT. Its protein product is CASSFGGGDNQPQHF.

This clonotype was counted many times. The CDR3 protein is CASSLDRAYEQYF. As DNA, the CDR3 is TGTGCCAGCAGTTTGGACAGGGCCTACGAGCAGTACTTC. This sequence joins TRBV7-8 and TRBJ2-7; TRBD1 matches at 8 bases. Germline values: CDR1 SGHVS, CDR2 FQNEAQ. The CDR3 length is 13 residues. The junction had 3 bases not matched to a gene; V was cut back by 6 bases and J by 2 bases.

Judged by abundance, this clonotype is hyperexpanded. The rearrangement uses TRBV28 and TRBJ2-3; TRBD2 agrees at 15 bases. Germline V gene data show CDR1 as MDHEN and CDR2 as SYDVKM. This CDR3 spans 18 amino acids. V lost 3 bases to trimming and J lost 4 bases; unmatched junction nucleotides: 8. The CDR3 loop reads CASSLAGLAGGPSDTQYF. CDR3 in DNA: TGTGCCAGCAGTTTGGCCGGACTAGCGGGAGGGCCCTCAGATACGCAGTATTTT. Filled out from reference TRBV28 and TRBJ2-3, the complete variable domain reads DVKVTQSSRYLVKRTGEKVFLECVQDMDHENMFWYRQDPGLGLRLIYFSYDVKMKEKGDIPEGYSVSREKKERFSLILESASTNQTSMYLCASSLAGLAGGPSDTQYFGPGTRLTVL.

This clonotype was recorded many times. CDR3 in amino acids: CASSLPPALISGTDTQYF. The CDR3 DNA follows: TGTGCCAGCAGCCTACCTCCGGCGCTAATATCGGGCACAGATACGCAGTATTTT. J is TRBJ2-3 and V is TRBV7-2, with D uncertain. V gave up 5 bases and J gave up 1 base, with 22 bases separating them. The CDR3 totals 18 residues. Germline CDR1 reads SGHTA; CDR2 reads FQGNSA.

The chain is built from TRBV20-1 and TRBJ1-5, with 7 bases lining up with TRBD1. V shed 4 bases and J 7 bases; nucleotides not matched to a gene: 10. The CDR3 totals 14 residues. Germline CDR1 DFQATT, CDR2 SNEGSKA (reference sequence). CDR3 DNA sequence: TGCAGTGCTAATTCCCCAGGGGGTAGGCAGCCCCAGCATTTT. It codes for CSANSPGGRQPQHF.

Only a few counts were recorded for this clonotype. The chain joins TRBV5-1 to TRBJ1-1; D gene unclear. Per the germline V gene, CDR1 is SGHRS and CDR2 is YFSETQ. Trimming took off 0 bases at V and 4 bases at J, with 7 bases between the two ends. The CDR3 runs to 13 residues. CDR3 DNA sequence: TGCGCCAGCAGCTTGGAGACCACCACTGAAGCTTTCTTT. Translating gives CASSLETTTEAFF.

The chain combines TRBV6-2 or TRBV6-3 with TRBJ2-6; D is unresolved. Germline assignment: CDR1 MNHEY and CDR2 SVGEGT. The CDR3 has 17 amino acids. Between the trimmed V and J ends, which lost 4 bases and 0 bases, there was a span of 13 bases. The CDR3 is CASSSPWRSSGANVLTF. The CDR3 region has the DNA TGTGCCAGCAGTTCTCCATGGCGGAGCTCTGGGGCCAACGTCCTGACTTTC.

This chain joins TRBV20-1 and TRBJ1-5; maybe TRBD1 (6 bases). Per the germline V gene, CDR1 is DFQATT and CDR2 is SNEGSKA (reference sequence). The V gene lost 3 bases and the J gene lost 4 bases, with 13 bases spanning the gap. This CDR3 has 14 amino acids. In DNA, the CDR3 is TGCAGTGCTAGGCCAGGGGCGACGAATCAGCCCCAGCATTTT. It yields the protein CSARPGATNQPQHF.